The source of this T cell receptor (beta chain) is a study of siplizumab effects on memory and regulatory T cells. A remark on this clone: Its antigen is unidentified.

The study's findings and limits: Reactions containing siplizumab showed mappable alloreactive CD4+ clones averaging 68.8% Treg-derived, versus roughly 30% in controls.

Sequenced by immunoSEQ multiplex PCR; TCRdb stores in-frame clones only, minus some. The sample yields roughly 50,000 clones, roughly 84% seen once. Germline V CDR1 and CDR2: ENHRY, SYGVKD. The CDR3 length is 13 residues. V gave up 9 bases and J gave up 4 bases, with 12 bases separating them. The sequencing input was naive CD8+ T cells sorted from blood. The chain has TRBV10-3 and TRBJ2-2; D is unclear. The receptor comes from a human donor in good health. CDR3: CAIWGGGTGELFF. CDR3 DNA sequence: TGTGCCATATGGGGTGGCGGCACCGGGGAGCTGTTTTTT.